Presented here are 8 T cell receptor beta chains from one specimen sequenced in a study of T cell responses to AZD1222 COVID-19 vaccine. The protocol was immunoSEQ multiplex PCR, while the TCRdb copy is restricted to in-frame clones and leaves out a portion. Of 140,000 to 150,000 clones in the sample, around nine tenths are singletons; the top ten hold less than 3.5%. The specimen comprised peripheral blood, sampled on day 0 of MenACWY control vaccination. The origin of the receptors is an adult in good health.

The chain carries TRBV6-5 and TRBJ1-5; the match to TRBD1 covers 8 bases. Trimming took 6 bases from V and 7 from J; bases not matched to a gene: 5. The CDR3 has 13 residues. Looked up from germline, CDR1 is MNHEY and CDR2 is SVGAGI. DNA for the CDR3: TGTGCCAGCAGGGACAGGGAAGGGCAGCCCCAGCATTTT. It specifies CASRDREGQPQHF.

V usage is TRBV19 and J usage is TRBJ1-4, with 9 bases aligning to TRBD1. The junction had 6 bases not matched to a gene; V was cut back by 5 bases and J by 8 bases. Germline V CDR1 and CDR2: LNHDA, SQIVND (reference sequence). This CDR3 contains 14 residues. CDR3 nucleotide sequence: TGTGCCAGTAGTGGCGGGACAGGGCACGAAAAACTGTTTTTT. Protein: CASSGGTGHEKLFF.

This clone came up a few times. CDR3 in amino acids: CASSLSRLGAGNTIYF. The DNA of the CDR3 is TGTGCCAGCAGCCTCTCAAGGTTGGGGGCTGGAAACACCATATATTTT. This chain joins TRBV3-1 (or the pseudogene TRBV3-2) and TRBJ1-3; TRBD1 might be the D (5 bases). CDR3 length: 16 amino acids. V lost 4 bases and J lost 2, with 15 bases in between. Germline V CDR1 and CDR2: LGHDT, YNNKEL (reference sequence).

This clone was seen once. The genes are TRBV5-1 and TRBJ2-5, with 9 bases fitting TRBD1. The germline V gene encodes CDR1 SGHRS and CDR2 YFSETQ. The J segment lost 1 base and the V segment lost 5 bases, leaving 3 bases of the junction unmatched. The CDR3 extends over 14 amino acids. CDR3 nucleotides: TGCGCCAGCAGGCCGGGACAGGGCCAAGAGACCCAGTACTTC. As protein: CASRPGQGQETQYF.

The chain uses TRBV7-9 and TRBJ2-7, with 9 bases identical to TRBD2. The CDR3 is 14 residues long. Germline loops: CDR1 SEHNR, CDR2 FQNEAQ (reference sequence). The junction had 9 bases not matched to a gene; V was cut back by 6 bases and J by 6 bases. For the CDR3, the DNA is TGTGCCAGCAGAGTCGGGGGACTAGCTGGCGAGCAGTACTTC. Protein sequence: CASRVGGLAGEQYF.

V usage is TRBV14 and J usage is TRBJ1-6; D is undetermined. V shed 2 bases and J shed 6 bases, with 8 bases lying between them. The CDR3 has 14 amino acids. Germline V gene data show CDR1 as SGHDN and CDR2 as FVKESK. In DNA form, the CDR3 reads TGTGCCAGCAGCCAACCTCTGGTTAATTCACCCCTCCACTTT. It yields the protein CASSQPLVNSPLHF.

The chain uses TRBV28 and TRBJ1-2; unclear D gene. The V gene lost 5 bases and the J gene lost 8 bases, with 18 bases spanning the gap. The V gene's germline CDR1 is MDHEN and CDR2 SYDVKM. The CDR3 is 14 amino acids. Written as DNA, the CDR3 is TGTGCCAGCAGTCCGGGCCCGAGAGGGAACGGCTACACCTTC. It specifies CASSPGPRGNGYTF.

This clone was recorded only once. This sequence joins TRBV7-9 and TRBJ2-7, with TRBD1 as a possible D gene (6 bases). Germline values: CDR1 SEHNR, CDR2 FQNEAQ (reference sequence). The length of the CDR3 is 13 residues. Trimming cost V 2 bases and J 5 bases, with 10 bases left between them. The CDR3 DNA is TGTGCCAGCAGCTTATTGGACAGAAACGAGCAGTACTTC. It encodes CASSLLDRNEQYF.